The next 19 T cell receptor beta chains were all read from a single sample in a study of CD8+CD57+ T cells in acquired aplastic anemia. Only patients with CD8+CD57+ cell expansion on flow cytometry were chosen for sequencing. The template used for profiling TCR beta VDJ and CDR3 was genomic DNA. TCRdb analysed the reads with MiXCR anew, one entry per CDR3 protein. Among 200,000 to 300,000 distinct CDR3 sequences listed, 82% were seen once. Sequenced sample: sorted CD4+, CD8+, or CD8+CD57+ T cells (not recorded which) from PBMCs. The receptors come from a human donor with aplastic anemia.

As for this clonotype: The CDR3 carries no conserved terminal phenylalanine or tryptophan, so it likely arises from a read error. The limits of the CDR3 on the DNA are not certain, so only TCRdb's listed CDR3 is given. This chain joins TRBV7-9 and TRBJ2-1; the table names TRBD1, a call not compared with the DNA. Germline CDR1 reads SEHNR; CDR2 reads FQNEAQ (reference sequence). The CDR3 totals 13 residues, both ends included. The CDR3 here is CASSHGRQGAPVQ.

Notes on this clonotype: This CDR3 is missing its conserved last phenylalanine or tryptophan, likely due to a read error. The limits of the CDR3 on the DNA are not certain, so only TCRdb's listed CDR3 is given. This rearrangement joins TRBV9 to TRBJ2-4; the D call in the table, TRBD1, was not verified against the DNA. The CDR3 has 12 residues if both end residues are counted. Germline V gene lookup returns CDR1 SGDLS and CDR2 YYNGEE. The CDR3 sequence: CASRRGGEVGNR.

This clonotype was recorded many times. The rearrangement links TRBV9 to TRBJ1-5; D gene ambiguous. Trimming left V 4 bases short and J 4 bases short, with 18 bases between. This CDR3 is built from 16 residues. Per the germline V gene, CDR1 is SGDLS and CDR2 is YYNGEE. The CDR3 sequence: CASSLMGDRENQPQHF. The CDR3 bases are TGTGCCAGCAGCCTGATGGGCGATCGCGAGAATCAGCCCCAGCATTTT.

The chain uses TRBV11-2 and TRBJ2-6; D gene ambiguous. The length of the CDR3 is 16 residues. Germline V gene lookup returns CDR1 SGHAT and CDR2 FQNNGV. Trimming removed 5 bases at V and 4 bases at J, with 15 bases between. The CDR3 spells CASSALRADGANVLTF. For the CDR3, the DNA is TGTGCCAGCAGCGCCTTACGAGCCGACGGGGCCAACGTCCTGACTTTC.

A note on this clonotype: This is likely a read error, given that the CDR3 carries no conserved phenylalanine or tryptophan at its end. It is unclear where the CDR3 begins or ends on the DNA, so no DNA is shown, and the CDR3 is as TCRdb lists it. V is TRBV9 and J is TRBJ2-3; TRBD1, the table's D call, lacks a check against the DNA. Germline V gives CDR1 SGDLS, CDR2 YYNGEE. 13 amino acids form the CDR3, both terminal residues included. The CDR3 is CASSNGDSSYKEL.

On this clonotype: One junction end does not reproduce the germline sequence, and a read error may be involved. This chain joins TRBV10-1 and TRBJ2-1, with D perhaps matching TRBD1 or TRBD2 (7 bases each). This CDR3 has 13 amino acids. CDR1 and CDR2 (germline): WNHNN, SYGVQD (reference sequence). Here the CDR3 DNA reads TGCACCAGCAGGGGGGGGTGCTGCGATGAGCAGTTCTTC. It codes for CTSRGGCCDEQFF.

Note on this clonotype: The junction differs from germline at one of its ends, possibly a read error. This chain joins TRBV7-7 and TRBJ2-3; 7 bases align to TRBD1. The V gene's germline CDR1 is SSHAT and CDR2 FNYEAQ (reference sequence). The CDR3 loop spans 13 amino acids. The CDR3: CASSLDRRAAEHF. CDR3 bases: TGTGCTAGCAGTTTGGACAGGCGAGCTGCGGAGCATTTT.

Comment on this clonotype: Its ends do not fully match the called genes, so a read error is possible. The gene calls are TRBV7-9 and TRBJ1-5, with 7 bases that match TRBD1. Germline V CDR1 and CDR2: SEHNR, FQNEAQ (reference sequence). CDR3 length: 16 residues. CDR3: CASSFPRGQRNQAQHF. The DNA for the CDR3 is TGCGCCAGCAGCTTCCCAAGGGGACAGAGGAATCAGGCGCAGCATTTT. Together with reference TRBV7-9 and TRBJ1-5, the CDR3 gives the full variable domain: DTGVSQNPRHKITKRGQNVTFRCDPISEHNRLYWYRQTLGQGPEFLTYFQNEAQLEKSRLLSDRFSAERPKGSFSTLEIQRTEQGDSAMYLCASSFPRGQRNQAQHFGDGTRLSIL.

This clonotype has more than one count but fewer than ten. The V and J genes are TRBV7-6 and TRBJ1-6, with TRBD1 matching over 11 bases. The germline V gene encodes CDR1 SGHVS and CDR2 FNYEAQ. This CDR3 is built from 14 residues. With V trimmed by 1 base and J by 10 bases, 0 bases remained unmatched. CDR3 protein: CASSLGTGGSPLHF. For the CDR3, the DNA is TGTGCCAGCAGCTTAGGGACAGGGGGCTCACCCCTCCACTTT. Together with reference TRBV7-6 and TRBJ1-6, the CDR3 gives the full variable domain: GAGVSQSPRYKVTKRGQDVALRCDPISGHVSLYWYRQALGQGPEFLTYFNYEAQQDKSGLPNDRFSAERPEGSISTLTIQRTEQRDSAMYRCASSLGTGGSPLHFGNGTRLTVT.

As to this clonotype: One end of the junction does not line up with germline, which may come from a read error. J is TRBJ1-1 and V is TRBV2; 7 bases agree with TRBD1. This CDR3 is built from 14 residues. CDR1 is SNHLY, CDR2 FYNNEI, per germline. The DNA for the CDR3 is TGTGCCAGCAGGACGACAGGGAAGAACACTGAAGATTTCTTT. It yields the protein CASRTTGKNTEDFF.

The gene calls are TRBV2 and TRBJ2-3; D perhaps matches TRBD2 (6 bases). The CDR3 totals 13 residues. The V gene's germline CDR1 is SNHLY and CDR2 FYNNEI. V was shortened by 10 bases and J by 4 bases, with 15 bases between the two germline ends. The CDR3 region is CATGDGGSDTQYF. CDR3 bases: TGTGCCACCGGGGACGGAGGGTCAGATACGCAGTATTTT.

V and J are TRBV6-1 and TRBJ1-1; TRBD1 matches at 9 bases. Germline values: CDR1 MNHNS, CDR2 SASEGT. V lost 5 bases to trimming and J lost 4 bases; unmatched junction nucleotides: 8. The CDR3 consists of 15 residues. CDR3 residues: CASSLRDRAATEAFF. The CDR3 DNA reads as TGTGCCAGCAGTCTCCGGGACAGGGCGGCCACTGAAGCTTTCTTT.

Concerning this clonotype itself: At one boundary the junction diverges from the germline segment, which might be a read error. The V gene is TRBV7-9, the J gene TRBJ2-3; D tentatively fits TRBD1 or TRBD2 (5 bases each). In germline, CDR1 is SEHNR, CDR2 FQNEAQ (reference sequence). The CDR3 has 14 residues. This chain's CDR3 is CASSLARDGLAYGF. For the CDR3, the DNA is TGTGCCAGCAGCTTGGCGAGGGACGGGCTCGCATATGGCTTT.

In regard to this clonotype: As the CDR3 is not closed by the conserved phenylalanine or tryptophan, this likely results from a read error. The DNA is left out, because the CDR3 cannot be placed on it with certainty; the CDR3 is given as TCRdb lists it. This chain connects TRBV7-3 to TRBJ2-3; the table assigns TRBD2, which was not confirmed against the DNA. From its first to its last residue, the CDR3 has 13 amino acids. From germline, CDR1 is SGHTA and CDR2 FQGTGA. This CDR3 reads CASGLAKRGYQNE.

The chain is built from TRBV19 and TRBJ2-1, with 8 bases matching TRBD2. The germline V gene has CDR1 LNHDA and CDR2 SQIVND (reference sequence). V shed 5 bases, J shed 11 bases, and the junction held 17 bases outside the gene matches. The CDR3 is made up of 16 amino acids. DNA of the CDR3: TGTGCCAGTAGTCGAGCGAGCGGGGGCTACAATAATCAGCAGTTCTTC. Its translation: CASSRASGGYNNQQFF. The full variable domain, in which reference TRBV19 and TRBJ2-1 provide the parts outside the CDR3, is DGGITQSPKYLFRKEGQNVTLSCEQNLNHDAMYWYRQDPGQGLRLIYYSQIVNDFQKGDIAEGYSVSREKKESFPLTVTSAQKNPTAFYLCASSRASGGYNNQQFFGPGTRLTVL.

The chain recombines TRBV7-2 with TRBJ2-3; D could derive from TRBD1 or TRBD2 (5 bases each). The V gene's germline CDR1 is SGHTA and CDR2 FQGNSA. The CDR3 contains 15 residues. Between the trimmed V and J ends, which lost 3 bases and 13 bases, there was a span of 23 bases. The chain's CDR3 is CASSLERDGPVYEYF. CDR3 sequence (DNA): TGTGCCAGCAGCTTGGAGAGGGACGGCCCCGTATATGAGTATTTT.

The chain links TRBV7-8 to TRBJ2-1, with D perhaps being TRBD1 or TRBD2 (6 bases each). Trimming left V 1 base short and J 7 bases short, with 17 bases between. CDR1 SGHVS and CDR2 FQNEAQ come from the germline V gene. This CDR3 has 16 amino acids. In DNA form, the CDR3 reads TGTGCCAGCAGCTTAGAGGGGGGAGCCGATAAGAATGAGCAGTTCTTC. Translation gives CASSLEGGADKNEQFF.

The chain employs TRBV7-6 and TRBJ1-2; TRBD1 is a possible D gene (5 bases). The CDR3 loop spans 16 amino acids. Trimming removed 0 bases from V and 11 bases from J, with 22 bases in between. CDR1 and CDR2 (germline): SGHVS, FNYEAQ. The CDR3 here is CASSLANGTQETQYTF. In nucleotides, the CDR3 is TGTGCCAGCAGCTTAGCCAACGGGACGCAAGAGACCCAGTACACCTTC.

The gene calls are TRBV29-1 and TRBJ2-1; no definite D call. The V gene's germline CDR1 is SQVTM and CDR2 ANQGSEA. The CDR3 loop spans 13 amino acids. The V gene lost 3 bases and the J gene lost 5 bases, with 11 bases spanning the gap. CDR3 protein: CSVDRIGHNEQFF. The CDR3 region has the DNA TGCAGCGTTGATCGTATCGGGCACAATGAGCAGTTCTTC.